This T cell receptor beta chain was observed in a study of T cells expressing NK-cell markers. Study-level information: Underlying the TCR beta repertoires were sorted CD3+CD56+NKG2C+, CD3+CD56+NKG2C- and CD3+CD56-NKG2C+ T cells. HCMV seropositivity marked seven of the eight sequenced donors; one was seronegative.

The CDR3 consists of 14 residues. Germline values: CDR1 DFQATT, CDR2 SNEGSKA (reference sequence). General observations from the study: The CD3+CD56-NKG2C+ fraction of several donors was also led by these clonotypes.

TCRdb reprocessed the 5' RACE reads, keeping one entry per CDR3 protein, no DNA. This repertoire includes more than 250,000 distinct CDR3 sequences. As to this clonotype: Antigen unknown.

The gene calls are TRBV20-1 and TRBJ2-1; without DNA, the TCRdb call of TRBD1 cannot be checked. The clonotype was recovered from a man aged 18-30 years in good health. The sequenced sample was blood T cells: a sorted CD56 or NKG2C T cell subset, CD4+ or CD8+ T cells, or bulk PBMC T cells (not recorded which). CDR3 residues: CSASGQGAYNEQFF.